These 21 T cell receptor beta chains came from one sample sequenced in a study of cytomegalovirus exposure and HLA in healthy donors. A multiplex PCR was run with 60 Vbeta primers and 13 Jbeta primers. Measured with immunoSEQ multiplex PCR; TCRdb has only the in-frame clones, and not every one. This table holds over 150,000 clones, roughly 77% found once. The sequencing input was PBMCs. These receptors all come from a male donor in good health and CMV-seronegative.

The chain recombines TRBV28 with TRBJ1-1; D gene unclear. CDR1 MDHEN and CDR2 SYDVKM come from the germline V gene. CDR3 size: 11 residues. The V end lost 10 bases, the J end lost 1 base, and 7 bases lay between the germline ends. CDR3 nucleotides: TGTGCCACCCGGGGGAACACTGAAGCTTTCTTT. Its translation is CATRGNTEAFF.

The chain is built from TRBV30 and TRBJ2-7; TRBD2 agrees at 15 bases. V was clipped by 1 base and J by 7 bases; unmatched bases: 8. Germline V CDR1 and CDR2: GTSNPN, SVGIG (reference sequence). The length of the CDR3 is 16 residues. The CDR3 loop is CAWSESGTSGRWEQYF. The CDR3 DNA follows: TGTGCCTGGAGTGAGTCCGGGACTAGCGGGAGGTGGGAGCAGTACTTC.

This chain connects TRBV11-2 to TRBJ2-1, with 14 bases that match TRBD2. J lost 9 bases, V lost 5 bases, and 3 bases had no gene match. The CDR3 has 14 amino acids. Germline CDR1 and CDR2: SGHAT and FQNNGV. DNA for the CDR3: TGTGCCAGCAGCGCGGGACTAGCGGGAGCTGAGCAGTTCTTC. It codes for CASSAGLAGAEQFF.

The chain links TRBV19 to TRBJ2-3; tentatively, D is TRBD2 (5 bases). Germline lookup yields CDR1 LNHDA and CDR2 SQIVND (reference sequence). CDR3 size: 15 residues. V was cut by 3 bases and J by 0 bases, with 10 bases left in between. The CDR3 DNA is TGTGCCAGTAGTATCGACTACACTAGCACAGATACGCAGTATTTT. Translated: CASSIDYTSTDTQYF. The full variable domain, in which reference TRBV19 and TRBJ2-3 provide the parts outside the CDR3, is DGGITQSPKYLFRKEGQNVTLSCEQNLNHDAMYWYRQDPGQGLRLIYYSQIVNDFQKGDIAEGYSVSREKKESFPLTVTSAQKNPTAFYLCASSIDYTSTDTQYFGPGTRLTVL.

The chain uses TRBV18 and TRBJ2-5, with a tentative D call TRBD1 (5 bases). CDR1 and CDR2 (germline): KGHSH, LQKENI. This CDR3 has 15 amino acids. Between the trimmed V and J ends, which lost 0 bases and 2 bases, there was a span of 10 bases. The CDR3 loop reads CASSPPDRPQETQYF. The DNA of the CDR3 is TGTGCCAGCTCACCACCAGACAGACCTCAAGAGACCCAGTACTTC.

This clone was detected a few times. The J gene is TRBJ2-3, the V gene TRBV18, with D uncertain. V was pared by 2 bases and J by 1 base, with 7 bases between. Per germline, CDR1 KGHSH and CDR2 LQKENI. This CDR3 is built from 14 residues. CDR3: CASSPGPGTDTQYF. The CDR3 nucleotides read TGTGCCAGCTCACCAGGGCCTGGCACAGATACGCAGTATTTT. Using reference TRBV18 and TRBJ2-3 for the parts outside the CDR3, the full variable domain is NAGVMQNPRHLVRRRGQEARLRCSPMKGHSHVYWYRQLPEEGLKFMVYLQKENIIDESGMPKERFSAEFPKEGPSILRIQQVVRGDSAAYFCASSPGPGTDTQYFGPGTRLTVL.

V gene TRBV5-1 combines with J gene TRBJ1-1; TRBD1 might be the D (5 bases). Germline V lookup: CDR1 SGHRS, CDR2 YFSETQ. CDR3 size: 14 residues. V was shortened by 4 bases and J by 0 bases, with 10 bases between the two germline ends. CDR3 region: CASSGAPMNTEAFF. As DNA, the CDR3 is TGCGCCAGCAGCGGGGCACCGATGAACACTGAAGCTTTCTTT.

This clone has only one observation. The J gene is TRBJ2-3, the V gene TRBV5-1; the match to TRBD2 covers 13 bases. The V gene end was trimmed by 2 bases and the J gene end by 5 bases; junction bases not matched to a gene: 11. Germline V gene data show CDR1 as SGHRS and CDR2 as YFSETQ. The length of the CDR3 is 18 residues. The CDR3 region is CASSFGVTSGRAKDTQYF. The CDR3 DNA is TGCGCCAGCAGCTTTGGGGTTACTAGCGGGAGGGCCAAAGATACGCAGTATTTT.

The chain employs TRBV5-6 and TRBJ1-2; D might be TRBD1 (5 bases). Trimming shortened V by 0 bases and J by 6 bases, and 9 bases separated the two germline ends. Germline V gives CDR1 SGHDT, CDR2 YYEEEE. There are 13 residues in the CDR3. Here the CDR3 reads CASSLGQGHGYTF. CDR3 in DNA: TGTGCCAGCAGCTTGGGGCAGGGTCATGGCTACACCTTC.

The chain recombines TRBV7-3 with TRBJ2-1; D gene unclear. Germline loops: CDR1 SGHTA, CDR2 FQGTGA. Trimming pared 5 bases from V and 0 bases from J, leaving 11 bases between. The CDR3 is made up of 15 amino acids. The CDR3 DNA is TGTGCCAGCAGCCTCCCTAGGAGCTCCTACAATGAGCAGTTCTTC. Protein product: CASSLPRSSYNEQFF.

V and J are TRBV7-9 and TRBJ2-7; 13 positions match TRBD2. The CDR3 consists of 16 residues. Trimming at V came to 5 bases and at J to 2 bases, leaving 6 bases not matched to a gene. The germline V gene has CDR1 SEHNR and CDR2 FQNEAQ (reference sequence). The CDR3 reads CASSPGTSGIPYEQYF. The CDR3 DNA follows: TGTGCCAGCAGCCCAGGGACTAGCGGGATACCCTACGAGCAGTACTTC. The entire variable domain, with the rest obtained from reference TRBV7-9 and TRBJ2-7, is as follows: DTGVSQNPRHKITKRGQNVTFRCDPISEHNRLYWYRQTLGQGPEFLTYFQNEAQLEKSRLLSDRFSAERPKGSFSTLEIQRTEQGDSAMYLCASSPGTSGIPYEQYFGPGTRLTVT.

The rearrangement joins TRBV6-4 to TRBJ1-2; 11 bases align to TRBD1. Germline V lookup: CDR1 MRHNA, CDR2 SNTAGT. The V segment lost 0 bases and the J segment 2 bases; nucleotides outside the gene matches: 5. This CDR3 is built from 17 residues. In DNA, the CDR3 is TGTGCCAGCAGTGACTCAGGGACAGGGGGACAAAACTATGGCTACACCTTC. This codes for CASSDSGTGGQNYGYTF.

This clone has only one observation. The chain combines TRBV6-1 with TRBJ1-1, with 8 bases identical to TRBD1. V shed 7 bases, J shed 3 bases, and the junction held 10 bases outside the gene matches. Germline V CDR1 and CDR2: MNHNS, SASEGT. The CDR3 totals 15 residues. The CDR3: CASTLDRAIHTEAFF. CDR3 sequence (DNA): TGTGCCAGCACCCTGGACAGGGCTATACACACTGAAGCTTTCTTT.

In its sample, this clone was seen a few times. The V gene is TRBV5-1, the J gene TRBJ1-5; D is perhaps TRBD1 (6 bases). V was clipped by 7 bases and J by 2 bases, with 13 bases between them. This CDR3 spans 14 amino acids. The germline CDR1 and CDR2 sequences are SGHRS and YFSETQ. CDR3 sequence reads: CASDGQHGNQPQHF. DNA of the CDR3: TGCGCCAGCGACGGACAGCACGGCAATCAGCCCCAGCATTTT.

V usage is TRBV7-9 and J usage is TRBJ2-1; 9 bases are a match to TRBD2. Germline-derived CDR1 and CDR2 are SEHNR and FQNEAQ (reference sequence). This CDR3 spans 17 amino acids. J gave up 2 bases and V 3 bases, and 8 bases lay outside the gene matches. The CDR3 sequence is CASSFSLAGRTYNEQFF. CDR3 bases: TGTGCCAGCAGCTTTAGCCTAGCGGGACGTACCTACAATGAGCAGTTCTTC.

The chain links TRBV14 to TRBJ2-2; TRBD2 matches 13 bases. Germline CDR1 reads SGHDN; CDR2 reads FVKESK. The V gene end was trimmed by 4 bases and the J gene end by 6 bases; junction bases not matched to a gene: 5. This CDR3 is built from 16 residues. CDR3 in DNA: TGTGCCAGCAGCCTGGGACTAGCGGGAAATGCCGGGGAGCTGTTTTTT. The encoded protein is CASSLGLAGNAGELFF. Full variable domain (rest looked up from reference TRBV14 and TRBJ2-2): EAGVTQFPSHSVIEKGQTVTLRCDPISGHDNLYWYRRVMGKEIKFLLHFVKESKQDESGMPNNRFLAERTGGTYSTLKVQPAELEDSGVYFCASSLGLAGNAGELFFGEGSRLTVL.

The CDR3 loop reads CASSTTGTALEKLFF. For the CDR3, the DNA is TGTGCCAGCAGTACAACCGGGACAGCGCTTGAAAAACTGTTTTTT. The V and J genes are TRBV28 and TRBJ1-4; 7 positions match TRBD1. The CDR3 length is 15 residues. Per the germline V gene, CDR1 is MDHEN and CDR2 is SYDVKM. The trim removed 5 bases at V and 7 bases at J, leaving 10 bases unmatched.

The V call is TRBV5-1, the J call TRBJ2-3; possibly TRBD1 for D (6 bases). The CDR3 has 16 amino acids. The V end was cut by 2 bases, the J end by 2 bases, with 15 bases between. Germline loops: CDR1 SGHRS, CDR2 YFSETQ. CDR3 DNA: TGCGCCAGCAGCTTTAGGGCGAGACAGGTCACAGATACGCAGTATTTT. Its translation: CASSFRARQVTDTQYF.

The chain carries TRBV7-2 and TRBJ2-7; 12 bases map to TRBD2. CDR1 is SGHTA, CDR2 FQGNSA, per germline. Germline trimming cut 1 base from V and 6 bases from J; bases unmatched to any gene: 4. The CDR3 covers 15 residues. This CDR3 reads CASSLETSGRSEQYF. CDR3 nucleotides: TGTGCCAGCAGCTTAGAAACTAGCGGGAGGTCCGAGCAGTACTTC.

V gene TRBV11-2 combines with J gene TRBJ2-1; 10 positions match TRBD2. The CDR3 extends over 15 amino acids. The germline gives CDR1 SGHAT, CDR2 FQNNGV. The V segment lost 5 bases and the J segment 5 bases; nucleotides outside the gene matches: 6. The CDR3 DNA is TGTGCCAGCAGCGACCCTAGCGGGGGCCACAATGAGCAGTTCTTC. It encodes CASSDPSGGHNEQFF.

This chain connects TRBV6-5 to TRBJ1-5; 9 positions agree with TRBD1. The CDR3 sequence is 14 residues long. V lost 5 bases, J lost 7 bases, and 6 bases stayed unmatched. CDR1 and CDR2 (germline): MNHEY, SVGAGI. As DNA, the CDR3 is TGTGCCAGCAGTGAAGGGACAGGGCACCAGCCCCAGCATTTT. Translated, it gives CASSEGTGHQPQHF.